This TCR beta chain was retrieved from a study of blood T cells in healthy people across ages. Findings and limits, study-wide: The study found TCR beta diversity correlated strongly with naive T cell percentage.

Concerning this clonotype: As yet, its antigen is unknown.

Primed by a sample-barcoded 5' primer and a J-beta primer mix, a second PCR proceeded for about 6 to 12 cycles. Every sample produced at least 2.5 million CDR3-containing paired-end reads. A single record per CDR3 protein comes from TCRdb applying MiXCR to the 5' RACE reads. Of 1,800,000 or so distinct CDR3 sequences in the sample, about 39% were seen once. Deletions cut 4 bases from V and 1 base from J, with 14 bases between. The CDR3 is 14 residues long. Germline V gene lookup returns CDR1 SQVTM and CDR2 ANQGSEA. Input material: blood. V usage is TRBV29-1 and J usage is TRBJ2-7; D possibly uses TRBD1 or TRBD2 (6 bases each). The receptor was derived from a human donor in good health. CDR3 in amino acids: CSVAGRGGSYEQYF. CDR3 DNA: TGCAGCGTTGCCGGCAGGGGAGGTTCCTACGAGCAGTACTTC.